These 24 T cell receptor beta chains were sequenced from one sample in a study of breast tumors, draining lymph nodes, adjacent tissues. In TCRdb, the multiplex PCR reads were re-called with MiXCR into one record per CDR3 protein. The table records 150,000 to 200,000 distinct CDR3 sequences, approximately 33% of them present only once. The lymph nodes were axillary draining lymph nodes from breast cancer patients. Material for sequencing was axillary lymph node tissue. The receptor source for this set is a female donor with breast cancer. Some clones in this sample may be carry-over from other donors' samples.

This clonotype appeared many times. The chain combines TRBV7-3 with TRBJ2-3; maybe TRBD2 (7 bases). The germline gives CDR1 SGHTA, CDR2 FQGTGA. The CDR3 has 18 amino acids. The germline V and J ends were trimmed by 1 base and 2 bases, with 19 bases remaining between them. CDR3 in amino acids: CASSLNPTTGGFTDTQYF. CDR3 bases: TGTGCCAGCAGCTTAAATCCTACGACGGGGGGCTTCACAGATACGCAGTATTTT.

This clonotype has just a few counts. This rearrangement joins TRBV5-6 to TRBJ1-1, with D unresolved. Trimming cost V 0 bases and J 4 bases, with 7 bases left between them. CDR1 is SGHDT, CDR2 YYEEEE, per germline. This CDR3 comprises 13 residues. The CDR3 protein is CASSLDRGTEAFF. CDR3 DNA sequence: TGTGCCAGCAGCTTGGACCGGGGCACTGAAGCTTTCTTT.

This clonotype was observed at least ten times. Just one base apart from a much larger clone, this may be a read error. This chain uses TRBV20-1 with TRBJ2-7; D gene unclear. The CDR3 has 11 residues. CDR1 DFQATT and CDR2 SNEGSKA come from the germline V gene (reference sequence). V lost 7 bases and J 1 base, leaving 8 bases between the germline ends. CDR3 nucleotide sequence: TGCAGTGACGTTCCATCCTACGAGCAGTACTTC. It yields the protein CSDVPSYEQYF.

The rearrangement joins TRBV18 to TRBJ1-1, with D unresolved. The germline CDR1 and CDR2 sequences are KGHSH and LQKENI. The V end was cut by 0 bases, the J end by 4 bases, with 18 bases between. The CDR3 is 17 residues long. The CDR3 region is CASSPPGLAGGFTEAFF. CDR3 nucleotides: TGTGCCAGCTCACCACCCGGACTAGCGGGAGGGTTCACTGAAGCTTTCTTT.

As concerns this clonotype: This may arise from a read error, as a much more abundant clone is one base away. The chain has TRBV6-5 and TRBJ1-2, with 9 bases lining up with TRBD1. This CDR3 contains 17 residues. The germline CDR1 and CDR2 sequences are MNHEY and SVGAGI. CDR3 region: CAGSYLITGGYGYGYTF. The CDR3 DNA reads TGTGCCGGCAGTTACCTCATTACAGGGGGCTACGGCTATGGCTACACCTTC.

This clonotype was seen at least ten times. The chain carries TRBV18 and TRBJ2-5, with TRBD1 matching over 9 bases. V shed 6 bases, J shed 5 bases, and the junction held 10 bases outside the gene matches. Germline V gives CDR1 KGHSH, CDR2 LQKENI. The CDR3 contains 15 residues. CDR3 bases: TGTGCCAGCTCGCCTTACAGGGGGCTCAGGGAGACCCAGTACTTC. It yields the protein CASSPYRGLRETQYF.

This clonotype was seen repeatedly, ten times or more. The J gene is TRBJ2-1, the V gene TRBV6-5; either TRBD1 or TRBD2 may fit D (5 bases each). Germline V gene data show CDR1 as MNHEY and CDR2 as SVGAGI. The V end was cut by 2 bases, the J end by 0 bases, with 8 bases between. This CDR3 is built from 15 residues. The CDR3 here is CASSYGGPSYNEQFF. Here the CDR3 DNA reads TGTGCCAGCAGTTACGGGGGTCCCTCCTACAATGAGCAGTTCTTC.

This clonotype was observed many times. The chain links TRBV6-2 or TRBV6-3 to TRBJ2-7, with D possibly matching TRBD1 (5 bases). The CDR3 covers 13 residues. Germline V gene data show CDR1 as MNHEY and CDR2 as SVGEGT. V lost 2 bases and J 6 bases, leaving 11 bases between the germline ends. In DNA form, the CDR3 reads TGTGCCAGCAGTTACACGGTGGGGCTCGAGCAGTACTTC. Translated: CASSYTVGLEQYF.

The J gene is TRBJ2-5, the V gene TRBV5-6, with D perhaps assigned TRBD1 or TRBD2 (5 bases each). Germline V gene lookup returns CDR1 SGHDT and CDR2 YYEEEE. V shed 4 bases and J shed 2 bases, with 12 bases lying between them. This CDR3 has 14 amino acids. The CDR3 DNA reads as TGTGCCAGCAGCCCGGGATGGACACAAGAGACCCAGTACTTC. Amino acids: CASSPGWTQETQYF.

The J gene is TRBJ2-2, the V gene TRBV12-3 or TRBV12-4; TRBD2 matches at 8 bases. The J segment lost 3 bases and the V segment lost 7 bases, leaving 10 bases of the junction unmatched. There are 16 residues in the CDR3. The CDR3 region is CASTSRGGGYTGELFF. The CDR3 coding sequence is TGTGCCAGCACCTCCCGGGGGGGGGGCTACACCGGGGAGCTGTTTTTT.

The J gene is TRBJ1-2, the V gene TRBV9, with D possibly TRBD1 on 5 matching bases. The CDR3 covers 13 residues. The germline V and J ends were trimmed by 0 bases and 6 bases, with 9 bases remaining between them. Germline CDR1 SGDLS, CDR2 YYNGEE. Here the CDR3 reads CASSVEGLHGYTF. The CDR3 DNA is TGTGCCAGCAGCGTAGAGGGACTTCATGGCTACACCTTC.

This clonotype was recorded many times. The rearrangement uses TRBV5-6 and TRBJ2-7, with 10 nucleotides matching TRBD1. This CDR3 has 15 residues. Trimming removed 3 bases from V and 0 bases from J; junction bases left unmatched: 3. Germline CDR1 reads SGHDT; CDR2 reads YYEEEE. The DNA for the CDR3 is TGTGCCAGCAGCTGGGGACAGGGGAGCTCCTACGAGCAGTACTTC. Translating it yields CASSWGQGSSYEQYF.

There are many counts of this clonotype. The DNA for the CDR3 is TGTGCCACCTTTGACGGATACGAGCAGTACTTC. Amino acid sequence: CATFDGYEQYF. This chain links TRBV28 with TRBJ2-7; D remains ambiguous. The CDR3 is made up of 11 amino acids. The V gene's germline CDR1 is MDHEN and CDR2 SYDVKM. V was cut by 10 bases and J by 4 bases, with 11 bases left in between.

This clonotype was observed a single time. The chain combines TRBV7-9 with TRBJ1-2; the D gene is possibly TRBD1 (6 bases). V was shortened by 5 bases and J by 7 bases, with 20 bases between the two germline ends. The CDR3 consists of 15 residues. Germline lookup yields CDR1 SEHNR and CDR2 FQNEAQ (reference sequence). The CDR3 DNA reads TGTGCCAGCAGCCCTTCGACAGGCGGCCGAAGTGGCTACACCTTC. This encodes CASSPSTGGRSGYTF.

CDR3 DNA: TGTGCCACCAGTGAAGGAGGTGAAGGGGCCAACGTCCTGACTTTC. Translating it yields CATSEGGEGANVLTF. The chain links TRBV24-1 to TRBJ2-6; a weak D match, TRBD2 (5 bases). CDR1 and CDR2 (germline): KGHDR, SFDVKD. The CDR3 length is 15 residues. V gave up 4 bases and J gave up 4 bases, with 10 bases separating them.

This clonotype was counted between two and nine times. Relative to the germline gene, one junction end is altered; a read error may explain this. The chain combines TRBV7-9 with TRBJ1-2, with D possibly being TRBD1 (6 bases). This CDR3 comprises 15 residues. The germline CDR1 and CDR2 sequences are SEHNR and FQNEAQ (reference sequence). CDR3 nucleotide sequence: TGTGCCAGCAGCCCAGGTACAGGGCCTACCTATGGCTACCCCTTC. As protein: CASSPGTGPTYGYPF. The variable domain in full, with the rest retrieved from reference TRBV7-9 and TRBJ1-2, is DTGVSQNPRHKITKRGQNVTFRCDPISEHNRLYWYRQTLGQGPEFLTYFQNEAQLEKSRLLSDRFSAERPKGSFSTLEIQRTEQGDSAMYLCASSPGTGPTYGYPFGSGTRLTVV.

This clonotype was observed a few times. The V call is TRBV20-1, the J call TRBJ1-5; D uncertain. V lost 1 base, J lost 3 bases, and 19 bases lay in between. Germline CDR1 reads DFQATT; CDR2 reads SNEGSKA (reference sequence). CDR3 size: 17 residues. The CDR3 nucleotides are TGCAGTGCTAGAGCCCTCCGGGCCACCAATCCCAATCAGCCCCAGCATTTT. It translates to CSARALRATNPNQPQHF.

The V call is TRBV11-2, the J call TRBJ2-4; 11 bases map to TRBD2. The CDR3 is 16 amino acids. V dropped 3 bases and J dropped 4; count of bases not matched to a gene: 5. CDR1 is SGHAT, CDR2 FQNNGV, per germline. The CDR3 loop reads CASSLASGGNKNIQYF. CDR3 nucleotide sequence: TGTGCCAGCAGCTTGGCTAGCGGGGGGAATAAAAACATTCAGTACTTC.

V usage is TRBV30 and J usage is TRBJ1-5, with TRBD1 matching 8 bases. CDR1 GTSNPN and CDR2 SVGIG come from the germline V gene (reference sequence). V trimming: 0 bases; J trimming: 11 bases; junction bases outside the gene matches: 9. The CDR3 length is 14 residues. The CDR3 region has the DNA TGTGCCTGGAGTGTACAGGGGGGAACAGAGACCCAGCATTTT. It encodes CAWSVQGGTETQHF. The whole variable domain, filled in from reference TRBV30 and TRBJ1-5, reads SQTIHQWPATLVQPVGSPLSLECTVEGTSNPNLYWYRQAAGRGLQLLFYSVGIGQISSEVPQNLSASRPQDRQFILSSKKLLLSDSGFYLCAWSVQGGTETQHFGDGTRLSIL.

To note about this clonotype: One base away lies a much larger clone, so this may be a sequencing read error. CDR3 sequence reads: CASSEDTSSSYGYTF. In DNA, the CDR3 is TGTGCCAGCAGTGAAGATACCAGCTCCAGCTATGGCTACACCTTC. The chain carries TRBV6-2 or TRBV6-3 and TRBJ1-2; no clear D. This CDR3 is built from 15 residues. The V and J ends lost 5 bases and 4 bases respectively, with 17 bases between them. Germline CDR1 and CDR2: MNHEY and SVGEGT.

The chain uses TRBV7-3 and TRBJ2-7; TRBD2 agrees at 10 bases. From germline, CDR1 is SGHTA and CDR2 FQGTGA. Trimming cost V 0 bases and J 4 bases; bases outside gene matches: 3. CDR3 length: 15 residues. The CDR3 sequence: CASSLTSGRTYEQYF. The CDR3 DNA is TGTGCCAGCAGCTTAACTAGCGGGAGGACGTACGAGCAGTACTTC.

This clonotype was seen repeatedly, ten times or more. The chain is built from TRBV3-1 and TRBJ2-7; 8 positions match TRBD1. Germline V gives CDR1 LGHDT, CDR2 YNNKEL (reference sequence). V gave up 3 bases and J gave up 4 bases; unmatched junction bases: 20. The CDR3 has 19 amino acids. The CDR3 protein is CASSHPGQGMSGIEYEQYF. CDR3 bases: TGTGCCAGCAGCCATCCCGGACAGGGAATGTCGGGAATTGAATACGAGCAGTACTTC.

This clonotype was detected many times. The chain recombines TRBV6-1 with TRBJ2-3; 8 positions match TRBD1. The CDR3 loop spans 15 amino acids. Germline loops: CDR1 MNHNS, CDR2 SASEGT. Germline trimming cut 3 bases from V and 4 bases from J; bases unmatched to any gene: 6. The CDR3 coding sequence is TGTGCCAGCAGTGACAGGGGGCGCTTTGCAGATACGCAGTATTTT. Its protein is CASSDRGRFADTQYF.

With regard to this clonotype: The junction does not match germline at one end; this may be a read error. The chain is built from TRBV10-1 and TRBJ2-7, with TRBD1 matching 7 bases. The length of the CDR3 is 10 residues. Germline V gene data show CDR1 as WNHNN and CDR2 as SYGVQD (reference sequence). The CDR3 sequence: CAPRIGQDRF. The CDR3 DNA reads as TGCGCCCCCAGAATCGGACAGGATAGGTTC.